This entry lists 9 T cell receptor beta chains sequenced from one sample in a study of T cell repertoires in aging, cancer and after chemotherapy. Peripheral blood genomic DNA, not sorted cells or RNA, was the template. Rearranged V-D-J TRB sequences were amplified with a mixed TRB-A/B primer pool. TCRdb analysed the multiplex PCR reads with MiXCR anew, one entry per CDR3 protein. This table has 10,000 to 15,000 distinct CDR3 sequences, under 40% appearing once. The source material was blood. These receptors all come from a human donor in good health. The donor label of this sample is uncertain.

The chain joins TRBV27 to TRBJ2-2, with 7 bases identical to TRBD2. Germline CDR1 MNHEY, CDR2 SMNVEV (reference sequence). V trimming: 8 bases; J trimming: 4 bases; junction bases outside the gene matches: 13. The CDR3 extends over 16 amino acids. The CDR3 nucleotides read TGTGCCAGCCAAGGTTCTAGCGGATACCCCACCGGGGAGCTGTTTTTT. Translated, it gives CASQGSSGYPTGELFF.

With regard to this clonotype: With a much larger clone just one base away, this may be a read error. J is TRBJ2-1 and V is TRBV6-4; the D gene is possibly TRBD1 (6 bases). Germline V gene sequence: CDR1 MRHNA, CDR2 SNTAGT. Trimming shortened V by 2 bases and J by 5 bases, and 7 bases separated the two germline ends. The CDR3 is 13 amino acids. The CDR3 here is CASSDRDNNEQFF. The CDR3 region has the DNA TGTGCCAGCAGTGACCGGGACAACAATGAGCAGTTCTTC.

The chain is built from TRBV27 and TRBJ2-1; perhaps TRBD1 as D (6 bases). Germline CDR1 reads MNHEY; CDR2 reads SMNVEV (reference sequence). Trimming shortened V by 6 bases and J by 1 base, and 19 bases separated the two germline ends. CDR3 length: 17 residues. The CDR3 sequence is CASSQVPTGISYNEQFF. CDR3 in DNA: TGTGCCAGCAGCCAGGTACCTACAGGGATATCCTACAATGAGCAGTTCTTC.

This clonotype was observed a handful of times. The rearrangement links TRBV11-3 to TRBJ2-7; D gene uncertain. The CDR3 has 13 amino acids. The V and J ends lost 5 bases and 1 base respectively, with 9 bases between them. Germline values: CDR1 SGHNT, CDR2 YENEEA. CDR3 sequence (DNA): TGTGCCAGCAGCCGTACCACATCCTACGAGCAGTACTTC. Its translation: CASSRTTSYEQYF.

The chain is built from TRBV12-3 or TRBV12-4 and TRBJ2-2, with D possibly TRBD1 on 5 matching bases. The CDR3 consists of 14 residues. V lost 5 bases to trimming and J lost 5 bases, with 12 bases between them. The CDR3 DNA reads as TGTGCCAGCAGTCAATCAGGGTGGACCGGGGAGCTGTTTTTT. Protein: CASSQSGWTGELFF.

This chain uses TRBV6-1 with TRBJ2-3, with 7 bases that match TRBD1. The germline CDR1 and CDR2 sequences are MNHNS and SASEGT. V was pared by 4 bases and J by 5 bases, with 0 bases of the junction left unmatched. The CDR3 extends over 12 amino acids. The CDR3 DNA reads TGTGCCAGCAGTGGACAGGGAGATACGCAGTATTTT. This gives the protein CASSGQGDTQYF.

This clonotype was seen once. V and J are TRBV6-4 and TRBJ2-6; either TRBD1 or TRBD2 may supply D (5 bases each). CDR1 is MRHNA and CDR2 is SNTAGT in the germline V gene. CDR3 length: 14 amino acids. The ends were cut back, 3 bases at V and 4 bases at J, with 7 bases in the middle. The chain's CDR3 is CASSEGTGANVLTF. As DNA, the CDR3 is TGTGCCAGCAGTGAGGGGACCGGGGCCAACGTCCTGACTTTC.

Comments on this clonotype: Given a much more abundant clone one base away, this may be a read error. The chain employs TRBV19 and TRBJ2-3; 8 bases align to TRBD2. Germline loops: CDR1 LNHDA, CDR2 SQIVND (reference sequence). The CDR3 extends over 14 amino acids. CDR3 coding DNA: TGTGCCAGTTGTATAGCGGGGAGCACAGATACGCAGTATTTT. It translates to CASCIAGSTDTQYF.

By share of the sample, this clonotype is medium-sized. The rearrangement uses TRBV29-1 and TRBJ2-7; D not resolved. The V end was cut by 4 bases, the J end by 2 bases, with 15 bases between. Germline V gene data show CDR1 as SQVTM and CDR2 as ANQGSEA. The CDR3 contains 14 residues. The CDR3: CSVGFRQKTYEQYF. CDR3 coding DNA: TGCAGCGTTGGTTTTAGGCAGAAGACCTACGAGCAGTACTTC.